The rows below give T cell receptor beta chains drawn from one sample of a study of sequential checkpoint blockade in melanoma. This table comes from immunoSEQ multiplex PCR, and its TCRdb copy is limited to in-frame clones, with some not included. The sample includes about 12,000 clones, almost 80% of them seen just once. Sequences were derived from CD8+ T cells sorted from blood (inferred from file names), sampled from a patient given nivolumab and ipilimumab in sequence. The receptors here all came from a human donor with melanoma. The CDR3 runs from the conserved cysteine through the conserved F or W.

j_gene: TRBJ2-7
v_gene: TRBV19
CDR3aa: CASSLDRVGYEQYF

j_gene: TRBJ1-1
v_gene: TRBV7-9
CDR3aa: CASSLIPGLNTEAFF

j_gene: TRBJ2-7
v_gene: TRBV6-6
CDR3aa: CASSYRTGQNYEQYF

j_gene: TRBJ1-5
v_gene: TRBV11-2
CDR3aa: CASSSEPTGAYQPQHF

j_gene: TRBJ2-1
v_gene: TRBV7-9
CDR3aa: CASSPATRNSAEQFF

j_gene: TRBJ2-1
v_gene: TRBV6-4
CDR3aa: CASSDSGDSNNEQFF

j_gene: TRBJ2-7
v_gene: TRBV28
CDR3aa: CASSLRGRYEQYF

j_gene: TRBJ2-2
v_gene: TRBV7-7
CDR3aa: CASSIRGPGVGELFF

j_gene: TRBJ1-2
v_gene: TRBV7-9
CDR3aa: CASSLVAGPYGYTF

j_gene: .
v_gene: TRBV2
CDR3aa: CASSDPDRPYEQYF

j_gene: TRBJ1-1
v_gene: TRBV7-9
CDR3aa: CASSPTYTEAFF

j_gene: TRBJ2-7
v_gene: TRBV18
CDR3aa: CASSPPPGTGTYEQYF

j_gene: TRBJ2-7
v_gene: TRBV5-4
CDR3aa: CASSDGTSGYEQYF

j_gene: TRBJ2-7
v_gene: TRBV7-6
CDR3aa: CASSPGTGVSYEQYF